What follows are 10 T cell receptor beta chains derived from one specimen sequenced in a study of blood T cell repertoires in COVID-19. The method was immunoSEQ multiplex PCR; TCRdb's version includes in-frame clones alone and lacks a portion of them. This table holds 300,000 to 450,000 clones, 87% found once. The material sequenced was peripheral blood. Receptor source: an older woman with COVID-19, enrolled during active disease.

V is TRBV27 and J is TRBJ1-2; TRBD1 matches at 8 bases. Germline V lookup: CDR1 MNHEY, CDR2 SMNVEV (reference sequence). J gave up 7 bases and V 6 bases, and 4 bases lay outside the gene matches. There are 12 residues in the CDR3. The CDR3 sequence: CASRDRVAGYTF. The CDR3 region has the DNA TGTGCCAGCAGGGACAGGGTGGCTGGCTACACCTTC.

The chain employs TRBV7-9 and TRBJ1-2; a possible D gene is TRBD1 (6 bases). The V and J ends lost 5 bases and 0 bases respectively, with 16 bases between them. CDR3 size: 16 residues. Germline V gene sequence: CDR1 SEHNR, CDR2 FQNEAQ (reference sequence). The CDR3, as DNA: TGTGCCAGCAGCCACCCGGACAGCCCAGCTAACTATGGCTACACCTTC. It specifies CASSHPDSPANYGYTF.

The gene calls are TRBV3-1 (or the pseudogene TRBV3-2) and TRBJ2-6; 9 bases fit TRBD1. After removal of 5 bases from V and 5 bases from J, the junction contained 13 bases not matched to a gene. This CDR3 contains 18 residues. Germline CDR1 is LGHDT and CDR2 is YNNKEL (reference sequence). This chain's CDR3 is CASSNPGGQGSWANVLTF. The CDR3 DNA is TGTGCCAGCAGCAACCCCGGGGGACAGGGTAGTTGGGCCAACGTCCTGACTTTC.

V usage is TRBV11-2 and J usage is TRBJ2-5; 11 bases line up with TRBD2. J gave up 2 bases and V 5 bases, and 10 bases lay outside the gene matches. CDR3 length equals 17 residues. Germline CDR1 is SGHAT and CDR2 is FQNNGV. CDR3 bases: TGTGCCAGCAGCCGTACCAGTCCTAGCGGGGGGCAAGAGACCCAGTACTTC. It is translated as CASSRTSPSGGQETQYF.

For the CDR3, the DNA is TGTGCCAGCAGTTACGGGGGACAGTCCAATCAGCCCCAGCATTTT. It specifies CASSYGGQSNQPQHF. V gene TRBV6-5 combines with J gene TRBJ1-5; 7 positions agree with TRBD1. Germline-derived CDR1 and CDR2 are MNHEY and SVGAGI. V lost 2 bases, J lost 3 bases, and 4 bases stayed unmatched. The CDR3 loop spans 15 amino acids.

The chain combines TRBV7-9 with TRBJ2-1, with TRBD2 matching 9 bases. The CDR3 is 14 residues long. V dropped 5 bases and J dropped 12; count of bases not matched to a gene: 11. CDR1 and CDR2 (germline): SEHNR, FQNEAQ (reference sequence). The CDR3 is CASSAGGTSHPQFF. CDR3 coding DNA: TGTGCCAGCAGCGCCGGAGGGACTAGCCACCCGCAGTTCTTC.

The genes are TRBV6-5 and TRBJ1-2, with 9 positions matching TRBD1. V shed 5 bases, J shed 6 bases, and the junction held 4 bases outside the gene matches. CDR1 is MNHEY, CDR2 SVGAGI, per germline. This CDR3 comprises 13 residues. Here the CDR3 DNA reads TGTGCCAGCAGTATCCGGGACAGGGATGGCTACACCTTC. Amino acids: CASSIRDRDGYTF.

The chain couples TRBV2 to TRBJ2-3; 13 bases align to TRBD2. Germline V gives CDR1 SNHLY, CDR2 FYNNEI. The J segment lost 5 bases and the V segment lost 5 bases, leaving 4 bases of the junction unmatched. This CDR3 comprises 15 residues. The DNA of the CDR3 is TGTGCCAGCAGTCAACTAGCGGGGGGGCAAGATACGCAGTATTTT. Amino acids: CASSQLAGGQDTQYF.

The rearrangement uses TRBV5-4 and TRBJ2-5; 7 bases are a match to TRBD1. The CDR3 covers 15 residues. Unmatched junction bases numbered 4, after V lost 0 bases and J lost 2 bases. Germline V gene sequence: CDR1 SGHNT, CDR2 YYREEE (reference sequence). DNA for the CDR3: TGTGCCAGCAGCTTGGCAGGGGGACGGCAAGAGACCCAGTACTTC. Protein: CASSLAGGRQETQYF.

A single count supports this clone. The chain is built from TRBV3-1 (or the pseudogene TRBV3-2) and TRBJ2-1; a possible D gene is TRBD1 (5 bases). V lost 0 bases and J 6 bases, leaving 12 bases between the germline ends. Germline CDR1 and CDR2: LGHDT and YNNKEL (reference sequence). The CDR3 has 15 amino acids. The CDR3 loop reads CASSQDGRVSNEQFF. The CDR3 DNA sequence: TGTGCCAGCAGCCAAGATGGCAGGGTTTCCAATGAGCAGTTCTTC.